This TCR beta chain emerged from a study of beta chain features in type 1 diabetes. Study results and limitations: In all four CD4+ subsets, TCRB CDR3 length was significantly, moderately reduced in type 1 diabetes.

Deletions cut 4 bases from V and 4 bases from J, with 14 bases between. This CDR3 is 14 amino acids long. CDR1 ENHRY and CDR2 SYGVKD come from the germline V gene. This clone was counted between two and nine times. Its target is not known. Once sorted, every population was more than 95% pure. The isolated RNA, all of it, was reverse transcribed, so expressed TCRB transcripts were what got sequenced. Libraries were prepared by immunoSEQ multiplex PCR; TCRdb keeps only in-frame clonotypes and omits some of them. The repertoire has 120,000 or so clones, around 16% of them found once; the top ten carry roughly 2.5%.

The sample consisted of central memory CD4+ T cells from blood. The sequence was collected from a young man with type 1 diabetes. V usage is TRBV10-3 and J usage is TRBJ2-7; D could derive from TRBD1 or TRBD2 (5 bases each). CDR3 protein: CAISGEGPQYEQYF. Written as DNA, the CDR3 is TGTGCCATCAGTGGCGAGGGGCCCCAATACGAGCAGTACTTC.